These 9 T cell receptor beta chains came from one sample sequenced in a study of HIV-infected patients and healthy controls. Follow-up blood was drawn about 14 weeks, roughly three months, after antiretroviral therapy began. Whole blood was used without fractionation, so all unsorted peripheral T cells were included. Alpha and beta constant-region primers primed reverse transcription of 400 to 500 ng RNA. Using multiplexing indices, alpha and beta chain libraries were generated apart by chain-specific third strand synthesis. TCRdb ran MiXCR on the 5' RACE reads and lists one entry per CDR3 protein. The sample holds some 20,000 distinct CDR3 sequences, more than 7.5% seen once. Material: blood, obtained during antiretroviral therapy. The receptors shown here come from an adult with HIV infection.

This clonotype was seen ten or more times. V gene TRBV4-1 combines with J gene TRBJ1-1; D gene unclear. Per the germline V gene, CDR1 is MGHRA and CDR2 is YSYEKL. This CDR3 has 14 amino acids. V was trimmed by 1 base and J by 0 bases, leaving 6 bases between them. DNA of the CDR3: TGCGCCAGCAGCCAAGGTGGGATGAACACTGAAGCTTTCTTT. It encodes CASSQGGMNTEAFF.

This clonotype was observed many times. V and J are TRBV7-8 and TRBJ2-3; D is unclear. CDR3 length: 12 amino acids. V was clipped by 2 bases and J by 4 bases, with 4 bases between them. Germline lookup yields CDR1 SGHVS and CDR2 FQNEAQ. DNA for the CDR3: TGTGCCAGCAGCTTAAGGCCAGATACGCAGTATTTT. It is translated as CASSLRPDTQYF.

In this sample, this clonotype turned up many times. This sequence joins TRBV30 and TRBJ2-1; 9 nucleotides line up with TRBD2. From germline, CDR1 is GTSNPN and CDR2 SVGIG (reference sequence). The ends lost 2 bases at V and 6 bases at J; junction bases unmatched: 8. The CDR3 is made up of 15 amino acids. The CDR3 protein is CAWSTGTSLINEQFF. The CDR3 nucleotides read TGTGCCTGGAGTACGGGGACTAGCCTCATCAATGAGCAGTTCTTC.

This clonotype was seen at least ten times. The V call is TRBV6-5, the J call TRBJ2-5; 11 positions match TRBD2. The CDR3 length is 15 residues. Trimming removed 5 bases from V and 9 bases from J; junction bases left unmatched: 11. Germline V gene lookup returns CDR1 MNHEY and CDR2 SVGAGI. CDR3 region: CASSPSSGGPGAQYF. CDR3 nucleotides: TGTGCCAGCAGTCCATCTAGCGGGGGGCCCGGGGCCCAGTACTTC.

The sample holds many counts of this clonotype. V gene TRBV7-9 combines with J gene TRBJ1-1, with D perhaps matching TRBD1 (6 bases). This CDR3 has 15 amino acids. V lost 5 bases and J lost 4, with 17 bases in between. Per germline, CDR1 SEHNR and CDR2 FQNEAQ (reference sequence). The CDR3 DNA is TGTGCCAGCAGCACCACACAGGGACGGAGCACTGAAGCTTTCTTT. It encodes CASSTTQGRSTEAFF. Drawing the rest from reference TRBV7-9 and TRBJ1-1, the complete variable domain is DTGVSQNPRHKITKRGQNVTFRCDPISEHNRLYWYRQTLGQGPEFLTYFQNEAQLEKSRLLSDRFSAERPKGSFSTLEIQRTEQGDSAMYLCASSTTQGRSTEAFFGQGTRLTVV.

In its sample, this clonotype was seen many times. CDR3 nucleotides: TGCAGCGTTGTGGTATCCGACAAAAGCTCCTACGAGCAGTACTTC. This gives the protein CSVVVSDKSSYEQYF. The chain combines TRBV29-1 with TRBJ2-7; D is undetermined. V was shortened by 4 bases and J by 0 bases, with 16 bases between the two germline ends. Germline V gives CDR1 SQVTM, CDR2 ANQGSEA. The CDR3 runs to 15 residues.

Ten or more counts support this clonotype. This chain connects TRBV19 to TRBJ1-1, with D hard to call. Trimming shortened V by 4 bases and J by 1 base, and 10 bases separated the two germline ends. The CDR3 consists of 14 residues. CDR1 and CDR2 (germline): LNHDA, SQIVND (reference sequence). In DNA, the CDR3 is TGTGCCAGTAGTAGTGGATTCGGGAACACTGAAGCTTTCTTT. Its translation is CASSSGFGNTEAFF.

Many counts were recorded for this clonotype. The J gene is TRBJ2-3, the V gene TRBV18; the match to TRBD2 covers 10 bases. CDR1 and CDR2 from the germline V gene are KGHSH and LQKENI. CDR3 size: 16 residues. The J segment lost 2 bases and the V segment lost 2 bases, leaving 4 bases of the junction unmatched. The CDR3 nucleotides are TGTGCCAGCTCACCAGTCCTAGCGGGAGACACAGATACGCAGTATTTT. Translation: CASSPVLAGDTDTQYF.

The V call is TRBV2, the J call TRBJ2-3; D call uncertain. CDR3 length: 14 amino acids. Looked up from germline, CDR1 is SNHLY and CDR2 is FYNNEI. Trimming stripped 2 bases from V and 0 bases from J, with 6 bases between. CDR3 residues: CASSEMASTDTQYF. The CDR3 region has the DNA TGTGCCAGCAGTGAAATGGCTAGCACAGATACGCAGTATTTT.